This TCR beta chain was retrieved from a study of T cell repertoires in cytomegalovirus infection. Study findings and constraints: Carriers of CMV plus the relevant HLA were identified by cumulative public TCR beta family frequency.

This clonotype was seen many times. What it recognizes is unknown. TCRdb processed the reads anew with MiXCR; each CDR3 protein has one entry. The sample lists almost 300,000 distinct CDR3 sequences, roughly 9.3% seen once, with around 2.4% in the top ten. The sample taken for sequencing was PBMCs. This TCR was sampled from a human donor in good health (CMV status not recorded). Some clones in this sample may be carry-over from other donors' samples.

The CDR3 reads CASKRDSSYNEQFF. The CDR3 DNA sequence: TGTGCCAGCAAACGGGACAGTTCCTACAATGAGCAGTTCTTC. The gene calls are TRBV2 and TRBJ2-1; 7 bases map to TRBD1. CDR3 size: 14 residues. The V segment lost 7 bases and the J segment 1 base; nucleotides outside the gene matches: 4. CDR1 SNHLY and CDR2 FYNNEI come from the germline V gene.